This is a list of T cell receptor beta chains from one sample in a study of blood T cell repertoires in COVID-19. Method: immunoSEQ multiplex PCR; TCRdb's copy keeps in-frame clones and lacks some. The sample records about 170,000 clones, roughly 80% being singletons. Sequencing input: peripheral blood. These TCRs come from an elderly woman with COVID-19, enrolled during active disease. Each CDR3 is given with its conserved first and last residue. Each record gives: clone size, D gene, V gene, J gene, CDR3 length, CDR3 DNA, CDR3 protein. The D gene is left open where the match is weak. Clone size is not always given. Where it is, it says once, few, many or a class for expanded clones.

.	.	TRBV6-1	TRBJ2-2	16	TGTGCCAGCAGTGAAGTCGGGGGAACACAAACCGGGGAGCTGTTTTTT	CASSEVGGTQTGELFF
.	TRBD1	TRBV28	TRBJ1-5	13	TGTGCCAGTAAACAGGGGTTGAATCAGCCCCAGCATTTT	CASKQGLNQPQHF
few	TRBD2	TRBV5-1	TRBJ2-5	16	TGCGCCAGCAGCTTGGCCCCTAGCGGGGGGGCCGAGACCCAGTACTTC	CASSLAPSGGAETQYF
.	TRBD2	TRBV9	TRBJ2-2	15	TGTGCCAGCAGCTCTAGCGGGGCGAACACCGGGGAGCTGTTTTTT	CASSSSGANTGELFF
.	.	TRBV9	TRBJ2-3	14	TGTGCCAGCAGCCAGCGTGTTTACACAGATACGCAGTATTTT	CASSQRVYTDTQYF
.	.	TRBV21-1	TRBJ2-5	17	TGTGCCAGCAGCAAAGGCAGGGGACCGACAGGGGGAGAGACCCAGTACTTC	CASSKGRGPTGGETQYF
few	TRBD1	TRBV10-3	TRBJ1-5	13	TGTGCCATACAGGGGAGTAGCAATCAGCCCCAGCATTTT	CAIQGSSNQPQHF
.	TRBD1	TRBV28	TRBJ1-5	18	TGTGCCAGCAAGGAGACAGGGAGGCTCTCGAATAGCAATCAGCCCCAGCATTTT	CASKETGRLSNSNQPQHF
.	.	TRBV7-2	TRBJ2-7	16	TGTGCCAGCAGCCGTGGTGGCCTAGCGTCCCGTTACGAGCAGTACTTC	CASSRGGLASRYEQYF
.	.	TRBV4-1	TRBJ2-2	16	TGCGCCAGCAGCCAAGATCCTTTGGGGAGGACCGGGGAGCTGTTTTTT	CASSQDPLGRTGELFF
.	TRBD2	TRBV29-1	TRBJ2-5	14	TGCAGCGTTGTTCGACTAGCGGGAGAAGAGACCCAGTACTTC	CSVVRLAGEETQYF
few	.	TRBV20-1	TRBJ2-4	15	TGCAGTGCTAGTAGCAGCGCTTACGGCAAAAACATTCAGTACTTC	CSASSSAYGKNIQYF
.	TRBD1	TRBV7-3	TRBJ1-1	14	TGTGCCAGCAGCCCGACAGGGGTGAACACTGAAGCTTTCTTT	CASSPTGVNTEAFF
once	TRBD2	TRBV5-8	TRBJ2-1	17	TGTGCCAGCAGCTTGGGTAGCGGGAGGGCCTCGAGGGATGAGCAGTTCTTC	CASSLGSGRASRDEQFF
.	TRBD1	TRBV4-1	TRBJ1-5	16	TGCGCCAGCAGCCAAGAATCAGGGGGAGGCAATCAGCCCCAGCATTTT	CASSQESGGGNQPQHF
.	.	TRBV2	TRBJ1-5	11	TGTGCCAGCGGGCTGGATCAGCCCCAGCATTTT	CASGLDQPQHF
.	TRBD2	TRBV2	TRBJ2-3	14	TGTGCCAGCGGCGGGACTAGCGGCACAGATACGCAGTATTTT	CASGGTSGTDTQYF
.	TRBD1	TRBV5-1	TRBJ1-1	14	TGCGCCAGCAGCCTAGGGGGCCTGAACACTGAAGCTTTCTTT	CASSLGGLNTEAFF
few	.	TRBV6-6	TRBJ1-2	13	TGTGCCAGCACCCCCGGGGTTAACTATGGCTACACCTTC	CASTPGVNYGYTF
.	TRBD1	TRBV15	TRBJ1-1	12	TGTGCCACACAGGGGGCGAACACTGAAGCTTTCTTT	CATQGANTEAFF
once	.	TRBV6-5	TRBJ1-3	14	TGTGCCAGCAGTTCCGGACAGCCGGTAAACACCATATATTTT	CASSSGQPVNTIYF
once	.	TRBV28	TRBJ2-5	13	TGTGCCAGCAGTTTAGGGCTGTACGAGACCCAGTACTTC	CASSLGLYETQYF
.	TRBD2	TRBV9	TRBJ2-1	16	TGTGCCAGCAGCGTAGAGAGTAGCGGGAGCTACAATGAGCAGTTCTTC	CASSVESSGSYNEQFF
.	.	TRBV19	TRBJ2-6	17	TGTGCCAGTACGGACCTCAGGGGCAACTCTGGGGCCAACGTCCTGACTTTC	CASTDLRGNSGANVLTF
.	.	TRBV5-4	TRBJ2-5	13	TGTGCCAGCAGCGGGGGGACCCAAGAGACCCAGTACTTC	CASSGGTQETQYF
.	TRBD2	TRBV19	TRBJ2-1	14	TGTGCCGCCGGGGAGCGGGGACGGAACAATGAGCAGTTCTTC	CAAGERGRNNEQFF
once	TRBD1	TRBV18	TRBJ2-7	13	TGTGCCAGCTCGGAGACAGGGGGGAACGAGCAGTACTTC	CASSETGGNEQYF
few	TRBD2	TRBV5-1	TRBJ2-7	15	TGCGCCAGCAGCCGAGACCTAGCGGGAGGGTACGAGCAGTACTTC	CASSRDLAGGYEQYF
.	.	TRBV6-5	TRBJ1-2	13	TGTGCCAGCCGGACGGGACAAGTAGATGGCTACACCTTC	CASRTGQVDGYTF
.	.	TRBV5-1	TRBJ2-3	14	TGCGCCAGCAGCCCCGGGGCCCAGGGGGATACGCAGTATTTT	CASSPGAQGDTQYF
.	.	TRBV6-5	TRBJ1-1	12	TGTGCCAGCACCAATCCGAACACTGAAGCTTTCTTT	CASTNPNTEAFF
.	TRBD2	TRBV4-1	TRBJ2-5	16	TGCGCCAGCAGCCAAGGGGGTCTAGCGGCCCAAGAGACCCAGTACTTC	CASSQGGLAAQETQYF
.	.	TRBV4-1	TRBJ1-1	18	TGCGCCAGCAGCCAAATCTTGAGAAGCGGGTGGGAGGGCACTGAAGCTTTCTTT	CASSQILRSGWEGTEAFF
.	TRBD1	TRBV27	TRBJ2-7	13	TGTGCCACCTCAGGACAGGGGGCCCCTCGACGGTACTTC	CATSGQGAPRRYF
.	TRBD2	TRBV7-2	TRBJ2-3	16	TGTGCCAGCAGCCACCCAGCGGGGGGGGTAACAGATACGCAGTATTTT	CASSHPAGGVTDTQYF
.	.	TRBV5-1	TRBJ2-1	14	TGCGCCAGCAGCCGTGGTGGGGGGTTGGATGAGCAGTTCTTC	CASSRGGGLDEQFF
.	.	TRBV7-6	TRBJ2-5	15	TGTGCCAGCAGCGGGGGGATTCGTCCCGAAGAGACCCAGTACTTC	CASSGGIRPEETQYF
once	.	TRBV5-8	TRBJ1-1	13	TGTGCCAGCAGCCTAAACAGAGACACTGAAGCTTTCTTT	CASSLNRDTEAFF
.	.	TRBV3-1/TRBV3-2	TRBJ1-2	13	TGTGCCAGCACCTATGGCGGCGGTTCTGGCTACACCTTC	CASTYGGGSGYTF